These 20 T cell receptor beta chains were sequenced from one sample in a study of blood T cell repertoires in COVID-19 (dated by TCRdb to the early 2020s). Library generation was performed with the immunoSEQ multiplex PCR assay. Entries here come from immuneACCESS through TCRdb and include only in-frame sequences with V and J called. Some clones fail to appear in such tables; in the studies checked, an unresolved V gene covers under half of the shortfall, and the cause of the remainder is unknown. The sample data list about 41,000 clones, and approximately 87% of these were observed just once. The top ten hold around 3.6% of the sample. Sequenced sample: peripheral blood. These receptors were obtained from a man aged 35 to 55 with COVID-19, enrolled during active disease.

The chain employs TRBV25-1 and TRBJ2-1; D possibly corresponds to TRBD1 (5 bases). This CDR3 spans 13 amino acids. Trimming took 4 bases from V and 5 from J, leaving 9 bases between them. Germline V gene data show CDR1 as MGHDK and CDR2 as SYGVNS. CDR3 DNA: TGTGCCAGCAGTGGGACAACCCACAATGAGCAGTTCTTC. Translated, it gives CASSGTTHNEQFF.

The V call is TRBV23-1, the J call TRBJ2-7, with 11 bases aligning to TRBD1. TRBV23-1 is an open reading frame whose function is uncertain. V lost 4 bases and J lost 0; bases outside the gene matches: 29. This CDR3 has 24 amino acids. The CDR3 nucleotides read TGCGCCAGCAGTCGTCAATCGAGGGGCGGGTCGGACAGGGGGCGAGCCGTAGGCTCCTACGAGCAGTACTTC. It codes for CASSRQSRGGSDRGRAVGSYEQYF.

This chain joins TRBV30 and TRBJ1-6; D possibly corresponds to TRBD1 (5 bases). This CDR3 is built from 14 residues. Trimming took off 0 bases at V and 8 bases at J, with 11 bases between the two ends. Per the germline V gene, CDR1 is GTSNPN and CDR2 is SVGIG (reference sequence). This CDR3 is CAWSVWGGHSPLHF. The CDR3, as DNA: TGTGCCTGGAGTGTATGGGGCGGACATTCACCCCTCCACTTT.

J is TRBJ2-1 and V is TRBV7-6, with 12 bases aligning to TRBD2. The CDR3 extends over 16 amino acids. Unmatched junction bases numbered 9, after V lost 5 bases and J lost 7 bases. Germline CDR1 is SGHVS and CDR2 is FNYEAQ. CDR3 DNA: TGTGCCAGCAGCCCCACTAGCGGGGGGCCGTGGAATGAGCAGTTCTTC. Its translation: CASSPTSGGPWNEQFF. Combining the CDR3 with reference TRBV7-6 and TRBJ2-1 gives the whole variable domain GAGVSQSPRYKVTKRGQDVALRCDPISGHVSLYWYRQALGQGPEFLTYFNYEAQQDKSGLPNDRFSAERPEGSISTLTIQRTEQRDSAMYRCASSPTSGGPWNEQFFGPGTRLTVL.

Only a few counts were recorded for this clone. The gene calls are TRBV7-9 and TRBJ1-2; D remains ambiguous. The germline gives CDR1 SEHNR, CDR2 FQNEAQ (reference sequence). The CDR3 runs 15 residues. Trimming cost V 6 bases and J 8 bases, with 22 bases left between them. This CDR3 is CASSLDGVSLRGYTF. As DNA, the CDR3 is TGTGCCAGCAGTCTTGACGGGGTCTCCCTTCGAGGCTACACCTTC.

The chain links TRBV12-3 or TRBV12-4 to TRBJ1-2, with no clear D. The CDR3 runs to 11 residues. Trimming cost V 10 bases and J 4 bases, with 10 bases left between them. The CDR3: CATERTYGYTF. Written as DNA, the CDR3 is TGTGCCACCGAGCGGACCTATGGCTACACCTTC.

The gene calls are TRBV5-5 and TRBJ1-6; a possible D gene is TRBD1 (6 bases). Germline V gene sequence: CDR1 SGHKS, CDR2 YYEKEE (reference sequence). This CDR3 has 16 residues. V lost 0 bases and J 10 bases, leaving 17 bases between the germline ends. The CDR3 coding sequence is TGTGCCAGCAGCTTGGAGTCATTTTCAGGGGCATCACCCCTCCACTTT. Encoded protein: CASSLESFSGASPLHF. Together with reference TRBV5-5 and TRBJ1-6, the CDR3 gives the full variable domain: DAGVTQSPTHLIKTRGQQVTLRCSPISGHKSVSWYQQVLGQGPQFIFQYYEKEERGRGNFPDRFSARQFPNYSSELNVNALLLGDSALYLCASSLESFSGASPLHFGNGTRLTVT.

This sequence joins TRBV5-4 and TRBJ1-1; TRBD1 aligns across 9 bases. The CDR3 totals 14 residues. The V gene's germline CDR1 is SGHNT and CDR2 YYREEE (reference sequence). V lost 3 bases, J lost 4 bases, and 4 bases stayed unmatched. The CDR3 bases are TGTGCCAGCAGCTACCGGGACAGGGCCACTGAAGCTTTCTTT. Translating it yields CASSYRDRATEAFF. Together with reference TRBV5-4 and TRBJ1-1, the CDR3 gives the full variable domain: ETGVTQSPTHLIKTRGQQVTLRCSSQSGHNTVSWYQQALGQGPQFIFQYYREEENGRGNFPPRFSGLQFPNYSSELNVNALELDDSALYLCASSYRDRATEAFFGQGTRLTVV.

CDR3 DNA sequence: TGCGCCAGCAGCCAAGCGGCGAGGAATGAAAAACTGTTTTTT. Translation: CASSQAARNEKLFF. The V call is TRBV4-1, the J call TRBJ1-4; D remains unclear. This CDR3 spans 14 amino acids. Deletions cut 1 base from V and 5 bases from J, with 8 bases between. Germline CDR1 and CDR2: MGHRA and YSYEKL.

The table lists this clone with a count of one. The identical CDR3 is also encoded by other nucleotide sequences in the sample. The J gene is TRBJ2-7, the V gene TRBV19; 9 nucleotides agree with TRBD1. The CDR3 has 14 amino acids. V lost 3 bases, J lost 1 base, and 1 base stayed unmatched. Germline loops: CDR1 LNHDA, CDR2 SQIVND (reference sequence). The CDR3 is CASSIGTGSYEQYF. Written as DNA, the CDR3 is TGTGCCAGTAGTATTGGGACAGGGTCCTACGAGCAGTACTTC. Complete variable domain (other parts from reference TRBV19 and TRBJ2-7): DGGITQSPKYLFRKEGQNVTLSCEQNLNHDAMYWYRQDPGQGLRLIYYSQIVNDFQKGDIAEGYSVSREKKESFPLTVTSAQKNPTAFYLCASSIGTGSYEQYFGPGTRLTVT.

V usage is TRBV7-9 and J usage is TRBJ2-5, with TRBD1 identical over 7 bases. CDR3 length: 16 residues. Germline values: CDR1 SEHNR, CDR2 FQNEAQ (reference sequence). Unmatched junction bases numbered 15, after V lost 6 bases and J lost 5 bases. CDR3 region: CASSSTGTERMETQYF. The CDR3 nucleotides read TGTGCCAGCAGTTCCACCGGGACAGAAAGGATGGAGACCCAGTACTTC.

The chain recombines TRBV25-1 with TRBJ1-2; 9 nucleotides agree with TRBD1. Germline CDR1 reads MGHDK; CDR2 reads SYGVNS. Trimming took 6 bases from V and 3 from J; bases not matched to a gene: 2. The CDR3 has 13 amino acids. The CDR3 nucleotides are TGTGCCAGCAGGCGGACAGGGGACTATGGCTACACCTTC. Residues: CASRRTGDYGYTF.

This clone has just a few counts. This sequence joins TRBV3-1 (or the pseudogene TRBV3-2) and TRBJ1-1; D not certain. CDR3 length equals 15 residues. V was shortened by 1 base and J by 1 base, with 10 bases between the two germline ends. CDR1 LGHDT and CDR2 YNNKEL come from the germline V gene (reference sequence). The CDR3 bases are TGTGCCAGCAGCCAAGGACTGATCTCGAACACTGAAGCTTTCTTT. Its translation is CASSQGLISNTEAFF.

The chain is built from TRBV6-5 and TRBJ1-2, with D possibly TRBD1 on 5 matching bases. CDR1 and CDR2 from the germline V gene are MNHEY and SVGAGI. The CDR3 has 15 residues. Trimming shortened V by 5 bases and J by 2 bases, and 15 bases separated the two germline ends. The DNA of the CDR3 is TGTGCCAGCAGTCCTATCCGGACACTAAACTATGGCTACACCTTC. Its protein is CASSPIRTLNYGYTF.

The chain links TRBV12-2 to TRBJ2-1; TRBD1 was called by the table and not checked on the DNA. TRBV12-2 is described as a pseudogene. There are 13 residues in the CDR3. In nucleotides, the CDR3 is TGTGCAAGTCCGGACAGGGGCTACAATGAGCAGTTCTTC. It codes for CASPDRGYNEQFF.

This clone was counted a few times. The V gene is TRBV18, the J gene TRBJ1-3; no firm D call. This CDR3 spans 17 amino acids. Between the trimmed V and J ends, which lost 0 bases and 0 bases, there was a span of 12 bases. From germline, CDR1 is KGHSH and CDR2 LQKENI. CDR3 bases: TGTGCCAGCTCACCACCAAACCAACCAGGCTCTGGAAACACCATATATTTT. Protein product: CASSPPNQPGSGNTIYF.

The rearrangement uses TRBV5-5 and TRBJ1-1; 7 bases are shared with TRBD1. The trim removed 4 bases at V and 2 bases at J, leaving 11 bases unmatched. Germline V CDR1 and CDR2: SGHKS, YYEKEE (reference sequence). CDR3 length: 16 residues. The CDR3 spells CASSLDRESLNTEAFF. The CDR3 nucleotides read TGTGCCAGCAGCCTCGACAGGGAATCTCTTAACACTGAAGCTTTCTTT.

The CDR3 protein is CASSPTVFNEQFF. The CDR3 nucleotides read TGCGCCAGCAGCCCGACAGTATTCAATGAGCAGTTCTTC. This chain connects TRBV4-1 to TRBJ2-1, with a weak D call TRBD1 (5 bases). Germline V lookup: CDR1 MGHRA, CDR2 YSYEKL. The length of the CDR3 is 13 residues. Between the trimmed V and J ends, which lost 4 bases and 6 bases, there was a span of 10 bases.

The rearrangement links TRBV6-1 to TRBJ1-3; D may be TRBD1 (5 bases). Per the germline V gene, CDR1 is MNHNS and CDR2 is SASEGT. The CDR3 spans 16 residues. V shed 4 bases and J shed 4 bases, with 17 bases lying between them. The CDR3 sequence is CASSVRPGGSGNTIYF. The CDR3 DNA is TGTGCCAGCAGTGTCCGACCTGGGGGGTCCGGAAACACCATATATTTT.

This clone appeared a single time. The rearrangement uses TRBV7-3 and TRBJ2-2; 7 bases are a match to TRBD1. Germline loops: CDR1 SGHTA, CDR2 FQGTGA. J gave up 5 bases and V 5 bases, and 5 bases lay outside the gene matches. The length of the CDR3 is 14 residues. CDR3: CASSTSQGTGELFF. In nucleotides, the CDR3 is TGTGCCAGCAGCACCTCACAGGGGACCGGGGAGCTGTTTTTT.